Sequencing of this TCR beta chain was carried out in a study of blood T cell repertoires in COVID-19. Germline V CDR1 and CDR2: SGHVS, FNYEAQ. Trimming took 5 bases from V and 3 from J; bases not matched to a gene: 9. This CDR3 has 15 amino acids. Sequenced by immunoSEQ multiplex PCR; TCRdb stores in-frame clones only, minus some. The table shows over 130,000 clones, with 65% to 90% occurring only once. The chain carries TRBV7-6 and TRBJ2-7; 8 bases agree with TRBD1. Specimen: peripheral blood. The sequence derives from a man between 45 and 60 years old with acute or convalescent COVID-19. The CDR3 region has the DNA TGTGCCAGCAGCCAAGGGACAGGACCTTACTACGAGCAGTACTTC. Its protein is CASSQGTGPYYEQYF.